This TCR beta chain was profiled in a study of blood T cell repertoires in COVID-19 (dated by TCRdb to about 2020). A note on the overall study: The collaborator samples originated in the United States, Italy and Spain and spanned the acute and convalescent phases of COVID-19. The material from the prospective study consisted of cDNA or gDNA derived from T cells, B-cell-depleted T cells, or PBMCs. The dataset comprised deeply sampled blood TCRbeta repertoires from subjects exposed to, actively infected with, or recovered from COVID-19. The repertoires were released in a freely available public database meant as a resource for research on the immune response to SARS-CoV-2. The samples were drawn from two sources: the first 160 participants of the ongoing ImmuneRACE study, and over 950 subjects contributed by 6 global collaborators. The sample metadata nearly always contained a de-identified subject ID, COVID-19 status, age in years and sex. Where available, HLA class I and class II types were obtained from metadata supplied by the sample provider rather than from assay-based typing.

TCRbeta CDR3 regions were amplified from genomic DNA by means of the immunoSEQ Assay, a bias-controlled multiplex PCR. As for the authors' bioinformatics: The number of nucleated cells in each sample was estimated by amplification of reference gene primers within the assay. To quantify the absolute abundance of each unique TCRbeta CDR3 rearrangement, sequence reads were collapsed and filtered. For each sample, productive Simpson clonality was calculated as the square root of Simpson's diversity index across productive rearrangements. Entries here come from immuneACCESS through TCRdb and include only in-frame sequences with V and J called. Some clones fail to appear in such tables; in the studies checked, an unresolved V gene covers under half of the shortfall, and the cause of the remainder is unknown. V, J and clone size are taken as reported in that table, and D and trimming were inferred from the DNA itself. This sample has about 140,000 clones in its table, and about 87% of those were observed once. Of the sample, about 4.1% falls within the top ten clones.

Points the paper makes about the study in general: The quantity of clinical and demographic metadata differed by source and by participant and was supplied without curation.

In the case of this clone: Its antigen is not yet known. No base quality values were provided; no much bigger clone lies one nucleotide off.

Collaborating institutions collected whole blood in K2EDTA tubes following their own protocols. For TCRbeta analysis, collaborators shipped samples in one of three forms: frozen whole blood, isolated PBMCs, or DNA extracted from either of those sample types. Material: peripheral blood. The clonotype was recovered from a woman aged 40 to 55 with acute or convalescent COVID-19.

The DNA sequence is TGTGCCAGCAGTTACTCCCAGGGGGCGGCCACTGAAGCTTTCTTT. Its translation reads: CASSYSQGAATEAFF. The chain is made from TRBV6-5 and TRBJ1-1; 8 nucleotides in the junction match TRBD1. Per the germline V gene, MNHEY is the CDR1 and SVGAGI is the CDR2. Taken from cysteine to phenylalanine, the CDR3 has 15 residues. Only CDR3 DNA is held: 45 bases, read in frame from base 1. V ends up 0 bases short and J 4 bases short, with an unmatched junction base count of 4.